What follows are 10 T cell receptor beta chains derived from one specimen sequenced in a study of T cell responses to AZD1222 COVID-19 vaccine. The protocol was immunoSEQ multiplex PCR, while the TCRdb copy is restricted to in-frame clones and leaves out a portion. This table holds about 84,000 clones, approximately 85% found once. This material consisted of peripheral blood, taken 28 days after the second AZD1222 dose. These receptors were collected from an adult who received the AZD1222 COVID-19 vaccine.

On this clone: Other DNA sequences in the sample encode the same CDR3. J is TRBJ1-5 and V is TRBV7-2, with unresolved D. V was cut by 5 bases and J by 0 bases, with 5 bases left in between. CDR1 and CDR2 from the germline V gene are SGHTA and FQGNSA. The CDR3 extends over 13 amino acids. The CDR3 spells CASSVDSNQPQHF. CDR3 DNA sequence: TGTGCCAGCAGCGTGGATAGCAATCAGCCCCAGCATTTT.

The rearrangement joins TRBV7-2 to TRBJ1-3, with 7 positions matching TRBD1. CDR3 length equals 19 residues. V gave up 0 bases and J gave up 2 bases; unmatched junction bases: 13. The germline CDR1 and CDR2 sequences are SGHTA and FQGNSA. The DNA of the CDR3 is TGTGCCAGCAGCTTAGCGCATTCGACAGGGAGGTTTGCTGGAAACACCATATATTTT. Translating gives CASSLAHSTGRFAGNTIYF.

The chain carries TRBV3-1 (or the pseudogene TRBV3-2) and TRBJ2-3, with D possibly TRBD2 on 6 matching bases. The germline V gene encodes CDR1 LGHDT and CDR2 YNNKEL (reference sequence). Trimming took off 4 bases at V and 9 bases at J, with 11 bases between the two ends. The CDR3 extends over 12 amino acids. The CDR3 loop is CASSPLGGTQYF. CDR3 DNA: TGTGCCAGCAGCCCCTTAGGAGGGACGCAGTATTTT.

In this sample, this clone turned up once. The chain uses TRBV9 and TRBJ2-3; D remains unclear. The CDR3 spans 16 residues. Trimming stripped 0 bases from V and 2 bases from J, with 13 bases between. Germline values: CDR1 SGDLS, CDR2 YYNGEE. The CDR3 sequence is CASSVEGGAPTDTQYF. CDR3 coding DNA: TGTGCCAGCAGCGTAGAAGGCGGTGCCCCCACAGATACGCAGTATTTT.

The chain is built from TRBV12-3 or TRBV12-4 and TRBJ1-3; D is unclear. CDR3 length: 12 residues. V gave up 6 bases and J gave up 4 bases, with 7 bases separating them. The CDR3, as DNA: TGTGCCAGCAGCCAGTCCGGAAACACCATATATTTT. Its protein product is CASSQSGNTIYF.

This clone was observed once. This rearrangement joins TRBV6-1 to TRBJ2-7; D may be TRBD1 or TRBD2 (5 bases each). This CDR3 has 15 residues. Trimming took off 2 bases at V and 2 bases at J, with 13 bases between the two ends. Germline values: CDR1 MNHNS, CDR2 SASEGT. The CDR3 loop is CASSEHEGSAYEQYV. The CDR3 DNA reads TGTGCCAGCAGTGAACACGAGGGGTCCGCCTACGAGCAGTACGTC.

This clone was seen more than once but under ten times. V gene TRBV28 combines with J gene TRBJ1-2; the D gene is possibly TRBD1 (6 bases). The V gene's germline CDR1 is MDHEN and CDR2 SYDVKM. V lost 7 bases and J lost 4, with 16 bases in between. This CDR3 has 14 amino acids. The CDR3 nucleotides are TGTGCCAGCACCTGGGGGGGCCTAGGCTATGGCTACACCTTC. This codes for CASTWGGLGYGYTF.

The chain has TRBV5-1 and TRBJ2-1; D not resolved. CDR1 is SGHRS and CDR2 is YFSETQ in the germline V gene. V was shortened by 0 bases and J by 1 base, with 8 bases between the two germline ends. The CDR3 totals 15 residues. CDR3 nucleotide sequence: TGCGCCAGCAGCTTGGGGGCAGGATCCTACAATGAGCAGTTCTTC. Amino acid sequence: CASSLGAGSYNEQFF. Variable domain in full (rest from reference TRBV5-1 and TRBJ2-1): KAGVTQTPRYLIKTRGQQVTLSCSPISGHRSVSWYQQTPGQGLQFLFEYFSETQRNKGNFPGRFSGRQFSNSRSEMNVSTLELGDSALYLCASSLGAGSYNEQFFGPGTRLTVL.

This clone was seen a single time. The gene calls are TRBV6-5 and TRBJ1-2, with 8 nucleotides matching TRBD1. After removal of 5 bases from V and 8 bases from J, the junction contained 13 bases not matched to a gene. The CDR3 is 15 amino acids. CDR1 and CDR2 (germline): MNHEY, SVGAGI. The chain's CDR3 is CASSMQVGQGEGYTF. In DNA form, the CDR3 reads TGTGCCAGCAGTATGCAGGTCGGACAGGGAGAGGGCTACACCTTC.

CDR3 sequence (DNA): TGTGCCATCAGTGAGTCGGAGGGAGGCCCCTACGAGCAGTACTTC. Translating it yields CAISESEGGPYEQYF. The chain joins TRBV10-3 to TRBJ2-7; a weak D match, TRBD2 (6 bases). Germline V gene sequence: CDR1 ENHRY, CDR2 SYGVKD. The CDR3 is 15 amino acids. V shed 0 bases and J shed 2 bases, with 11 bases lying between them.